This T cell receptor beta chain derives from a study of blood T cell repertoires in COVID-19. At the level of the study: Samples of COVID-19 (acute and convalescent) were obtained from the United States, Italy and Spain. The analysed material was cDNA or gDNA that came from T cells, B-cell-depleted T cells, or PBMCs.

CDR3 size: 18 residues. Germline assignment: CDR1 SNHLY and CDR2 FYNNEI. V was clipped by 6 bases and J by 8 bases, with 26 bases between them. Authors' analysis steps: Reference gene primer amplification gave estimated nucleated cell counts. Profiled with immunoSEQ multiplex PCR; TCRdb holds only in-frame clones, not every one. From that table come the V and J calls and clone size; the DNA was used to work out D and trimming. The data hold roughly 250,000 clones, with less than 85% observed a single time. The sequenced sample was peripheral blood. This receptor was taken from a woman of 80 years or more with active or convalescent COVID-19. This sequence joins TRBV2 and TRBJ1-6, with a possible D match to TRBD1 (6 bases). CDR3 in amino acids: CASRRSRGGGISYSPLHF. The CDR3 nucleotides read TGTGCCAGCAGGCGCTCGAGAGGGGGTGGCATAAGTTATTCACCCCTCCACTTT.